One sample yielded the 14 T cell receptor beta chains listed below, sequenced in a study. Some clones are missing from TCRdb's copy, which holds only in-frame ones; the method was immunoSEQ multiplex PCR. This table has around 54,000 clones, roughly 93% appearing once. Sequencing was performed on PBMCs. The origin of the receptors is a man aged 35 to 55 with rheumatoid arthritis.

In nucleotides, the CDR3 is TGTGCCAGCTCCCCCAGGCCCTACGAGCAGTACTTC. It encodes CASSPRPYEQYF. The chain uses TRBV18 and TRBJ2-7; D is ambiguous. CDR3 length: 12 amino acids. The germline V gene has CDR1 KGHSH and CDR2 LQKENI. V lost 6 bases and J 2 bases, leaving 8 bases between the germline ends. Based on the CDR3 plus reference TRBV18 and TRBJ2-7, the full variable domain is NAGVMQNPRHLVRRRGQEARLRCSPMKGHSHVYWYRQLPEEGLKFMVYLQKENIIDESGMPKERFSAEFPKEGPSILRIQQVVRGDSAAYFCASSPRPYEQYFGPGTRLTVT.

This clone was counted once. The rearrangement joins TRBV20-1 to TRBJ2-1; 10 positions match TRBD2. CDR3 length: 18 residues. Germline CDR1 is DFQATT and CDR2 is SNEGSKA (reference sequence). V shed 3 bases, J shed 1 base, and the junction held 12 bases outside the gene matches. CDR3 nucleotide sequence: TGCAGTGCTAGTGGTTTAGCGGGGGGCCTCAAGTCCTACAATGAGCAGTTCTTC. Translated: CSASGLAGGLKSYNEQFF.

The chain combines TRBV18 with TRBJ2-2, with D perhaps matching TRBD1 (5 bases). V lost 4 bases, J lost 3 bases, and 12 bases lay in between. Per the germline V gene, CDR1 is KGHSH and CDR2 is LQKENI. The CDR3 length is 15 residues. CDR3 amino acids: CASSRLGRDTGELFF. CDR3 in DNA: TGTGCCAGCTCACGCCTCGGCAGGGACACCGGGGAGCTGTTTTTT.

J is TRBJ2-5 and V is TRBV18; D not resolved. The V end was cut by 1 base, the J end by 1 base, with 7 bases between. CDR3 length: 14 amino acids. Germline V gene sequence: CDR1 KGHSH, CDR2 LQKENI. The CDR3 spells CASSPLSGQETQYF. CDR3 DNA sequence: TGTGCCAGCTCACCACTCTCCGGCCAAGAGACCCAGTACTTC.

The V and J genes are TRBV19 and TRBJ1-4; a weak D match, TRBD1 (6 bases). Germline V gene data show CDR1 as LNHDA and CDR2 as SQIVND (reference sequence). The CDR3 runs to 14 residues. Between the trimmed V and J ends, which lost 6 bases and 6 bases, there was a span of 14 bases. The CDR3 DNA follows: TGTGCCAGTAGGCGGGGGCAGGGAGATGAAAAACTGTTTTTT. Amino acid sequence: CASRRGQGDEKLFF.

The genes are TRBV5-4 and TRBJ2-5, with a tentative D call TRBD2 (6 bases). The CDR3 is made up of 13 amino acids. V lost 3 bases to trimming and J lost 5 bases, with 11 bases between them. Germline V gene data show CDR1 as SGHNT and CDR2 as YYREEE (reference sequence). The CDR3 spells CASSWDFVETQYF. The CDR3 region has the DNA TGTGCCAGCAGCTGGGACTTTGTCGAGACCCAGTACTTC.

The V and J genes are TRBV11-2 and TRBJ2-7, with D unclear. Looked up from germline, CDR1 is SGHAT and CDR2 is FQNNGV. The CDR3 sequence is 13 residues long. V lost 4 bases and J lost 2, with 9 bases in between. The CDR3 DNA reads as TGTGCCAGCAGCTCGGACGCAACCTACGAGCAGTACTTC. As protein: CASSSDATYEQYF.

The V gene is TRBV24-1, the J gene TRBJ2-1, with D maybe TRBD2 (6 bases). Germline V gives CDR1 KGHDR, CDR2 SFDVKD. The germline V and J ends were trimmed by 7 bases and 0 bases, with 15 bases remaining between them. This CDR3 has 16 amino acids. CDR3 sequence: CATSAGRVSSYNEQFF. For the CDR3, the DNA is TGTGCCACCAGCGCCGGGAGAGTAAGCTCCTACAATGAGCAGTTCTTC.

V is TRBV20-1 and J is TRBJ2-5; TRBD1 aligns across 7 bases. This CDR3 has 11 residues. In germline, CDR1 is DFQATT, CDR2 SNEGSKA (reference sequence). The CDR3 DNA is TGCAGCCGACAGGGCCAAGAGACCCAGTACTTC. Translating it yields CSRQGQETQYF.

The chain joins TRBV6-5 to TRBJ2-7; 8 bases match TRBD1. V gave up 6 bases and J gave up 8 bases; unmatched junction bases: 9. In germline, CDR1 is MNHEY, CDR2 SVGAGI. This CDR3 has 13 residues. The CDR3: CASRSGGKGKQYF. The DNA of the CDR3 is TGTGCCAGCAGATCAGGGGGCAAGGGGAAGCAGTACTTC.

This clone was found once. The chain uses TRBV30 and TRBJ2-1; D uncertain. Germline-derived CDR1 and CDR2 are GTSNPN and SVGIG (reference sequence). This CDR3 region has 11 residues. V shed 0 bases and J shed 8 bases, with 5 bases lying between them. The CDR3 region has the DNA TGTGCCTGGAGTGTTGTGCATGAGCAGTTCTTC. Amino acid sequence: CAWSVVHEQFF.

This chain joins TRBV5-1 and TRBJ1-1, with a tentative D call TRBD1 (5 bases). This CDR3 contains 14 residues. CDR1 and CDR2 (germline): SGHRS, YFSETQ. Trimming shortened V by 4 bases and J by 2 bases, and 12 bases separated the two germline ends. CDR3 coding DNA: TGCGCCAGCAGCCGCGTTGGGGGAAACACTGAAGCTTTCTTT. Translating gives CASSRVGGNTEAFF.

For the CDR3, the DNA is TGTGCCAGCAGCTCCCCAGGGGCGAGCTCCTACAATGAGCAGTTCTTC. It encodes CASSSPGASSYNEQFF. The chain combines TRBV11-2 with TRBJ2-1; D may be TRBD1 (6 bases). Trimming removed 4 bases from V and 0 bases from J, with 13 bases in between. Germline assignment: CDR1 SGHAT and CDR2 FQNNGV. The CDR3 runs to 16 residues.

The CDR3 is CASSYTGQNGNTIYF. The CDR3 nucleotides are TGTGCCAGCAGTTACACGGGGCAAAATGGAAACACCATATATTTT. This rearrangement joins TRBV6-6 to TRBJ1-3; a possible D gene is TRBD1 (5 bases). With 2 bases removed from V and 3 bases from J, the gap between germline ends came to 11 bases. This CDR3 is built from 15 residues. The V gene's germline CDR1 is MNHNY and CDR2 SVGAGI (reference sequence).